This TCR beta chain was profiled in a study of blood T cell repertoires in COVID-19. CDR3 size: 13 residues. With 4 bases clipped from V and 6 bases from J, the junction kept 6 bases outside the gene matches. Germline values: CDR1 SGHDT, CDR2 YYEEEE. A single count supports this clone. Per the original methods: Cell counts per sample came from amplifying reference gene primers. Only in-frame clones appear in the TCRdb table, and some are missing; sequencing was by immunoSEQ multiplex PCR. V, J and clone size reflect that table, while D and trimming were determined from the DNA. The data contain tens of thousands of clones, 91% of them singletons.

The specimen sequenced was peripheral blood. The sequence came from a human donor in a cohort sampled during active COVID-19. V gene TRBV5-6 combines with J gene TRBJ2-7, with 8 positions matching TRBD1. CDR3 region: CASSRQGTFEQYF. CDR3 coding DNA: TGTGCCAGCAGCCGACAGGGGACGTTCGAGCAGTACTTC.